The present TCR beta chain was sequenced within a study of blood T cell repertoires in COVID-19. Study in general: The United States, Italy and Spain were the sources of the acute and convalescent COVID-19 samples. T cells, B-cell-depleted T cells, or PBMCs supplied cDNA or gDNA.

Original analysis: Amplification from reference gene primers served as the basis for estimated nucleated cell counts. Measured with immunoSEQ multiplex PCR; TCRdb has only the in-frame clones, and not every one. The V and J calls and the clone size are those of that table, but D and trimming were determined from the DNA. This table has about 210,000 clones, around 80% appearing once. This CDR3 is 14 amino acids long. Germline CDR1 and CDR2: LGHNA and YSLEER. The V end was cut by 2 bases, the J end by 9 bases, with 14 bases between. Input material: peripheral blood. The TCR sequence derives from a woman in her 70s with acute or convalescent COVID-19. The V gene is TRBV4-3, the J gene TRBJ2-1, with D possibly being TRBD2 (6 bases). CDR3 in DNA: TGCGCCAGCAGCCAACGCCTAGCGTTAGGTGAGCAGTTCTTC. It translates to CASSQRLALGEQFF.